This T cell receptor (beta chain) was identified during a study of beta chain features in type 1 diabetes. In the case of this clone: Its target is unknown.

The V and J ends lost 6 bases and 0 bases, in that order; junction bases with no gene match: 14. In germline, CDR1 is LNHDA, CDR2 SQIVND (reference sequence). This CDR3 is built from 18 residues. Expressed TCRB transcripts were sequenced because the isolated RNA had all been reverse transcribed beforehand. Clones were sequenced by immunoSEQ multiplex PCR, and TCRdb holds only the in-frame ones, with some missing. The sample has 95,000 to 110,000 clones, over 25% seen once. General study points: Sequencing of cDNA might inflate the share of cells that strongly express TCR. Among patients with Type 1 diabetes, TCRB CDR3s were moderately but significantly shorter in every one of the four CD4+ subsets.

The receptor's source is a woman under 30 with type 1 diabetes. V gene TRBV19 combines with J gene TRBJ2-1; 7 bases align to TRBD2. The material sequenced was central memory CD4+ T cells from blood. CDR3 in DNA: TGTGCCAGTAGGAGGGGTACCGGCGGGAGAGTCTCCTACAATGAGCAGTTCTTC. Translating it yields CASRRGTGGRVSYNEQFF.